This paragraph covers one T cell receptor (beta chain) sequence. Its antigen is unidentified. The data were obtained in a study of T cell responses to AZD1222 COVID-19 vaccine. Study-wide results and caveats: Repertoires were sampled only after the peak T cell response. Spike was spanned by vaccine-associated CD4 TCRs, with dominance at 160-218 and 743-854. Clonal diversity was possibly underestimated, and the donors were mostly white British, with more females.

This CDR3 has 17 residues. V shed 4 bases, J shed 4 bases, and the junction held 9 bases outside the gene matches. Germline V gene data show CDR1 as LNHDA and CDR2 as SQIVND (reference sequence). Sequencing used immunoSEQ multiplex PCR; TCRdb keeps in-frame clones, though not all of them. The sample has about 130,000 clones, 93% seen once. The clonotype was recovered from an adult in good health. The chain recombines TRBV19 with TRBJ1-5; 11 bases map to TRBD1. The sequenced sample was peripheral blood, obtained on day 0 of AZD1222 vaccination. In DNA, the CDR3 is TGTGCCAGTAGTACCGGGACAGGGGGATTTCGGAATCAGCCCCAGCATTTT. This sequence encodes CASSTGTGGFRNQPQHF.